This T cell receptor (beta chain) was obtained from a study of blood T cells in healthy people across ages. The overall study: Roughly one uniquely barcoded beta molecule per two T cells was captured.

Primed by a sample-barcoded 5' primer and a J-beta primer mix, a second PCR proceeded for about 6 to 12 cycles. Using its own MiXCR run on the 5' RACE reads, TCRdb lists one record per CDR3 protein. The table includes 650,000 or so distinct CDR3 sequences, about 50% detected once. This CDR3 spans 17 amino acids. From germline, CDR1 is MNHEY and CDR2 SVGAGI. The V end lost 0 bases, the J end lost 1 base, and 15 bases lay between the germline ends. Material: blood. J is TRBJ2-5 and V is TRBV6-5; D is undetermined. The clonotype was recovered from an elderly woman in good health. The CDR3 DNA is TGTGCCAGCAGTTACTCAACTCGGGTGCGCTCCCAAGAGACCCAGTACTTC. Translating gives CASSYSTRVRSQETQYF.